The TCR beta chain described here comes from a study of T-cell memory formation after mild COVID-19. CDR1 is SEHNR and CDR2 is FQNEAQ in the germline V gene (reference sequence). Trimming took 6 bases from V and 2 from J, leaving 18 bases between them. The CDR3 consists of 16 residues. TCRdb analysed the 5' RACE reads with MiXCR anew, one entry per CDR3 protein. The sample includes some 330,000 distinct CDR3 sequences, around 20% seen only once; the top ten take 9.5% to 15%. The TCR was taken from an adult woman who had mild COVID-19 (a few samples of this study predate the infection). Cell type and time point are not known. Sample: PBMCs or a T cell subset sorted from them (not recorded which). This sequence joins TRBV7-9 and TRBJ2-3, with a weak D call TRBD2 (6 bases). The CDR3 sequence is CASSSTWAGPTDTQYF. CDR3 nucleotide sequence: TGTGCCAGCAGTTCTACCTGGGCGGGACCCACAGATACGCAGTATTTT.